The 29 T cell receptor beta chains below were found in one sample sequenced in a study of T cell changes during pregnancy in multiple sclerosis. The method was immunoSEQ multiplex PCR; TCRdb's version includes in-frame clones alone and lacks a portion of them. This table holds about 67,000 clones, approximately 90% found once. The input for sequencing was peripheral blood, taken in the first trimester of pregnancy. These receptors all come from a female donor in good health, enrolled as a control in a pregnancy study.

This chain connects TRBV7-9 to TRBJ1-2, with D perhaps TRBD1 (6 bases). The germline CDR1 and CDR2 sequences are SEHNR and FQNEAQ (reference sequence). V dropped 2 bases and J dropped 3 bases, with 7 bases sitting between them. The length of the CDR3 is 13 residues. In nucleotides, the CDR3 is TGTGCCAGCAGCTTAAGGACAGACTATGGCTACACCTTC. Encoded protein: CASSLRTDYGYTF. Looking up the rest from reference TRBV7-9 and TRBJ1-2 gives the full variable domain: DTGVSQNPRHKITKRGQNVTFRCDPISEHNRLYWYRQTLGQGPEFLTYFQNEAQLEKSRLLSDRFSAERPKGSFSTLEIQRTEQGDSAMYLCASSLRTDYGYTFGSGTRLTVV.

The chain has TRBV6-5 and TRBJ1-1; D call uncertain. Germline V gene data show CDR1 as MNHEY and CDR2 as SVGAGI. The CDR3 runs 13 residues. The ends were cut back, 5 bases at V and 8 bases at J, with 15 bases in the middle. The CDR3: CASSQTSRGEAFF. CDR3 nucleotides: TGTGCCAGCAGTCAGACCTCTCGAGGGGAAGCTTTCTTT.

The chain carries TRBV5-4 and TRBJ1-1, with 7 bases identical to TRBD1. V was pared by 4 bases and J by 3 bases, with 6 bases of the junction left unmatched. CDR1 is SGHNT, CDR2 YYREEE, per germline (reference sequence). The CDR3 spans 14 residues. The DNA for the CDR3 is TGTGCCAGCAGCCAGCGGACAGGCCACACTGAAGCTTTCTTT. It is translated as CASSQRTGHTEAFF. Based on the CDR3 plus reference TRBV5-4 and TRBJ1-1, the full variable domain is ETGVTQSPTHLIKTRGQQVTLRCSSQSGHNTVSWYQQALGQGPQFIFQYYREEENGRGNFPPRFSGLQFPNYSSELNVNALELDDSALYLCASSQRTGHTEAFFGQGTRLTVV.

The V and J genes are TRBV27 and TRBJ1-3, with D tentatively TRBD1 (5 bases). The ends were cut back, 5 bases at V and 4 bases at J, with 21 bases in the middle. Per the germline V gene, CDR1 is MNHEY and CDR2 is SMNVEV (reference sequence). The CDR3 is made up of 17 amino acids. In nucleotides, the CDR3 is TGTGCCAGCAGTCCCCCTCACAGGAGTCGAACCGGAAACACCATATATTTT. Residues: CASSPPHRSRTGNTIYF.

This clone was found once. The chain recombines TRBV10-3 with TRBJ2-1; unclear D gene. Germline V gene sequence: CDR1 ENHRY, CDR2 SYGVKD. The V end was cut by 4 bases, the J end by 6 bases, with 10 bases between. The CDR3 length is 13 residues. This CDR3 reads CAISAKLGNEQFF. The CDR3 region has the DNA TGTGCCATCAGTGCAAAGCTAGGCAATGAGCAGTTCTTC.

V is TRBV5-1 and J is TRBJ2-7; possible D gene TRBD1, 6 bases. In germline, CDR1 is SGHRS, CDR2 YFSETQ. This CDR3 has 15 residues. The V end was cut by 0 bases, the J end by 3 bases, with 13 bases between. CDR3 protein: CASSLEGGVNYEQYF. The CDR3 bases are TGCGCCAGCAGCTTGGAAGGGGGAGTAAACTACGAGCAGTACTTC.

The rearrangement uses TRBV6-1 and TRBJ2-7; D gene ambiguous. The CDR3 contains 15 residues. The V gene's germline CDR1 is MNHNS and CDR2 SASEGT. V was shortened by 2 bases and J by 3 bases, with 14 bases between the two germline ends. This CDR3 is CASSERKDGGYEQYF. The CDR3 nucleotides are TGTGCCAGCAGTGAAAGAAAAGACGGCGGCTACGAGCAGTACTTC.

This clone was recorded once. The chain joins TRBV28 to TRBJ1-5; 8 bases align to TRBD1. The CDR3 is 16 residues long. Trimming cost V 6 bases and J 0 bases; bases outside gene matches: 7. Germline CDR1 and CDR2: MDHEN and SYDVKM. The CDR3 loop is CASRSWTGLSNQPQHF. DNA for the CDR3: TGTGCCAGCAGATCCTGGACAGGGCTTAGCAATCAGCCCCAGCATTTT.

The chain recombines TRBV5-1 with TRBJ2-1; 11 bases line up with TRBD1. The CDR3 is 14 amino acids. Germline V gene sequence: CDR1 SGHRS, CDR2 YFSETQ. With V trimmed by 4 bases and J by 8 bases, 5 bases remained unmatched. The CDR3 bases are TGCGCCAGCAGCGGACAGGGGGCTTTCGATGAGCAGTTCTTC. Its protein is CASSGQGAFDEQFF.

The chain couples TRBV4-2 to TRBJ2-7; no definite D call. This CDR3 contains 15 residues. Germline CDR1 is LGHNA and CDR2 is YNFKEQ. Trimming took 0 bases from V and 1 from J, leaving 10 bases between them. In DNA, the CDR3 is TGTGCCAGCAGCCAAGATCTAGACGGATCCTACGAGCAGTACTTC. Amino acids: CASSQDLDGSYEQYF.

Here the CDR3 reads CASSISGRDTGELFF. The CDR3 DNA is TGTGCCAGCAGCATTAGCGGGAGGGACACCGGGGAGCTGTTTTTT. The chain uses TRBV6-5 and TRBJ2-2; 11 positions match TRBD2. The junction had 3 bases not matched to a gene; V was cut back by 6 bases and J by 3 bases. Germline lookup yields CDR1 MNHEY and CDR2 SVGAGI. The CDR3 spans 15 residues.

The chain uses TRBV28 and TRBJ1-2; D gene ambiguous. Looked up from germline, CDR1 is MDHEN and CDR2 is SYDVKM. Trimming pared 6 bases from V and 1 base from J, leaving 18 bases between. The CDR3 consists of 16 residues. The CDR3 protein is CASSGIRGSINYGYTF. The CDR3 DNA sequence: TGTGCCAGCAGCGGGATCAGAGGCTCAATTAACTATGGCTACACCTTC.

The chain carries TRBV7-9 and TRBJ2-2; 9 nucleotides align to TRBD2. This CDR3 spans 18 amino acids. Germline V gene data show CDR1 as SEHNR and CDR2 as FQNEAQ (reference sequence). J gave up 8 bases and V 5 bases, and 18 bases lay outside the gene matches. CDR3 in DNA: TGTGCCAGCAGCCTCCCCCCCCGGCTAGCGGGACTAACTGGGGAGCTGTTTTTT. This codes for CASSLPPRLAGLTGELFF.

J is TRBJ2-5 and V is TRBV6-6; TRBD2 might be the D (5 bases). Trimming removed 6 bases from V and 5 bases from J, with 16 bases in between. This CDR3 region has 14 residues. Germline V gene sequence: CDR1 MNHNY, CDR2 SVGAGI (reference sequence). The CDR3 DNA follows: TGTGCCAGCAGCTCCGGGTCTGGCGGGGAGACCCAGTACTTC. Translating it yields CASSSGSGGETQYF.

V usage is TRBV19 and J usage is TRBJ2-1; D is uncertain. Germline lookup yields CDR1 LNHDA and CDR2 SQIVND (reference sequence). The V and J ends lost 3 bases and 5 bases respectively, with 2 bases between them. The CDR3 runs to 11 residues. CDR3 sequence (DNA): TGTGCCAGTAGTATTAACAATGAGCAGTTCTTC. Translation gives CASSINNEQFF.

The chain recombines TRBV7-8 with TRBJ2-2, with 8 bases aligning to TRBD2. Trimming at V came to 4 bases and at J to 2 bases, leaving 9 bases not matched to a gene. Germline V gene lookup returns CDR1 SGHVS and CDR2 FQNEAQ. The CDR3 loop spans 17 amino acids. In DNA form, the CDR3 reads TGTGCCAGCAGCTCTCTAGCGGGCTCCACAAACACCGGGGAGCTGTTTTTT. It yields the protein CASSSLAGSTNTGELFF.

The chain carries TRBV11-2 and TRBJ2-5; D may be TRBD1 (6 bases). Trimming removed 1 base at V and 3 bases at J, with 9 bases between. This CDR3 is 14 amino acids long. The germline V gene has CDR1 SGHAT and CDR2 FQNNGV. CDR3: CASSLAGDKETQYF. The CDR3 DNA follows: TGTGCCAGCAGCTTAGCTGGGGACAAAGAGACCCAGTACTTC.

The V and J genes are TRBV7-9 and TRBJ2-4, with D perhaps matching TRBD1 (6 bases). This CDR3 is 14 amino acids long. The V end was cut by 0 bases, the J end by 6 bases, with 9 bases between. The germline V gene has CDR1 SEHNR and CDR2 FQNEAQ (reference sequence). CDR3 residues: CASSLAQGLNIQYF. The DNA of the CDR3 is TGTGCCAGCAGCTTAGCACAGGGCCTAAACATTCAGTACTTC.

This sequence joins TRBV2 and TRBJ2-7; D not resolved. CDR1 is SNHLY, CDR2 FYNNEI, per germline. The length of the CDR3 is 14 residues. The V gene lost 7 bases and the J gene lost 3 bases, with 16 bases spanning the gap. CDR3 bases: TGTGCCAGCAATCCAGACCGGAGAGGCTACGAGCAGTACTTC. Translated: CASNPDRRGYEQYF.

The rearrangement links TRBV27 to TRBJ1-1, with D possibly TRBD1 on 6 matching bases. This CDR3 is 16 amino acids long. Trimming shortened V by 2 bases and J by 1 base, and 14 bases separated the two germline ends. From germline, CDR1 is MNHEY and CDR2 SMNVEV (reference sequence). CDR3 protein: CASSLGGALRNTEAFF. In DNA form, the CDR3 reads TGTGCCAGCAGTTTAGGGGGGGCCTTGAGGAACACTGAAGCTTTCTTT.

The chain links TRBV6-5 to TRBJ1-1; TRBD1 matches 8 bases. The CDR3 spans 14 residues. Per the germline V gene, CDR1 is MNHEY and CDR2 is SVGAGI. Trimming cost V 6 bases and J 5 bases; bases outside gene matches: 8. The CDR3 region has the DNA TGTGCCAGCAGCCCTGACAGGGGATGGACTGAAGCTTTCTTT. It yields the protein CASSPDRGWTEAFF.

The chain joins TRBV5-4 to TRBJ2-7; TRBD1 is a possible D gene (6 bases). The germline V gene encodes CDR1 SGHNT and CDR2 YYREEE (reference sequence). V lost 3 bases and J 2 bases, leaving 15 bases between the germline ends. The CDR3 is 15 residues long. The CDR3 coding sequence is TGTGCCAGCAGCTCTACAGGGACGGCAGCCTACGAGCAGTACTTC. Its translation is CASSSTGTAAYEQYF.

The J gene is TRBJ2-7, the V gene TRBV6-5; 7 bases fit TRBD2. This CDR3 is built from 14 residues. Trimming removed 2 bases from V and 6 bases from J; junction bases left unmatched: 7. Per germline, CDR1 MNHEY and CDR2 SVGAGI. CDR3: CASSYGRGSREQYF. The DNA of the CDR3 is TGTGCCAGCAGTTACGGTCGCGGGAGCCGCGAGCAGTACTTC.

The chain joins TRBV5-6 to TRBJ2-3; 7 nucleotides align to TRBD1. V lost 5 bases and J lost 2; bases outside the gene matches: 5. CDR1 and CDR2 from the germline V gene are SGHDT and YYEEEE. The CDR3 runs to 14 residues. The CDR3 DNA sequence: TGTGCCAGCAGGGTGGGACAGACCACAGATACGCAGTATTTT. Translated, it gives CASRVGQTTDTQYF. The full variable domain, completed using reference TRBV5-6 and TRBJ2-3, is DAGVTQSPTHLIKTRGQQVTLRCSPKSGHDTVSWYQQALGQGPQFIFQYYEEEERQRGNFPDRFSGHQFPNYSSELNVNALLLGDSALYLCASRVGQTTDTQYFGPGTRLTVL.

The chain joins TRBV5-1 to TRBJ1-4; a weak D match, TRBD1 (5 bases). Between the trimmed V and J ends, which lost 1 base and 5 bases, there was a span of 18 bases. CDR1 is SGHRS, CDR2 YFSETQ, per germline. The CDR3 runs to 17 residues. In nucleotides, the CDR3 is TGCGCCAGCAGCTTGTGGGCCAGACAGAAAGGGAATGAAAAACTGTTTTTT. The encoded protein is CASSLWARQKGNEKLFF. The full variable domain, in which reference TRBV5-1 and TRBJ1-4 provide the parts outside the CDR3, is KAGVTQTPRYLIKTRGQQVTLSCSPISGHRSVSWYQQTPGQGLQFLFEYFSETQRNKGNFPGRFSGRQFSNSRSEMNVSTLELGDSALYLCASSLWARQKGNEKLFFGSGTQLSVL.

This clone has only a few counts. This chain connects TRBV30 to TRBJ1-1, with a possible D match to TRBD1 (6 bases). V gave up 0 bases and J gave up 1 base, with 15 bases separating them. Germline values: CDR1 GTSNPN, CDR2 SVGIG (reference sequence). The CDR3 has 16 amino acids. CDR3 amino acids: CAWSVCGTKSNTEAFF. In DNA form, the CDR3 reads TGTGCCTGGAGTGTATGTGGGACAAAGTCGAACACTGAAGCTTTCTTT.

The rearrangement uses TRBV30 and TRBJ2-5; D perhaps matches TRBD2 (5 bases). CDR3 length: 12 residues. The germline CDR1 and CDR2 sequences are GTSNPN and SVGIG (reference sequence). Deletions cut 2 bases from V and 4 bases from J, with 8 bases between. The CDR3 loop is CAWSYSAETQYF. CDR3 sequence (DNA): TGTGCCTGGAGTTATAGCGCAGAGACCCAGTACTTC. The full variable domain, its missing parts supplied by reference TRBV30 and TRBJ2-5, is SQTIHQWPATLVQPVGSPLSLECTVEGTSNPNLYWYRQAAGRGLQLLFYSVGIGQISSEVPQNLSASRPQDRQFILSSKKLLLSDSGFYLCAWSYSAETQYFGPGTRLLVL.

For the CDR3, the DNA is TGTGCCAGCAGTGAAGCAGGGGGCGGCCAGCCCCAGCATTTT. Its protein is CASSEAGGGQPQHF. This rearrangement joins TRBV6-1 to TRBJ1-5; 7 positions agree with TRBD1. CDR1 MNHNS and CDR2 SASEGT come from the germline V gene. The CDR3 consists of 14 residues. V lost 0 bases and J lost 7; bases outside the gene matches: 3.

As DNA, the CDR3 is TGTGCCAGCAGTTCACATAATCAGCCCCAGCATTTT. Translation gives CASSSHNQPQHF. This sequence joins TRBV27 and TRBJ1-5; D remains unclear. V shed 4 bases and J shed 4 bases, with 5 bases lying between them. The germline V gene encodes CDR1 MNHEY and CDR2 SMNVEV (reference sequence). The CDR3 runs 12 residues.